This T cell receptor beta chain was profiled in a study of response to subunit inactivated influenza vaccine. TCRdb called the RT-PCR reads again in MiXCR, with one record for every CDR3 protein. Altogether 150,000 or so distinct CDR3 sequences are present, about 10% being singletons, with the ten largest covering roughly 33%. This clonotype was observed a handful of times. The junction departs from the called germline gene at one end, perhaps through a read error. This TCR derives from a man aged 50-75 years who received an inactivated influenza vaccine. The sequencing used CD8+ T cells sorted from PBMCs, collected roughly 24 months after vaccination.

The CDR3, as DNA: TGCAGCGTCAACTCCCCAAGTGACAAGGGCTCTGAAAACACCATATATTTT. The encoded protein is CSVNSPSDKGSENTIYF. This chain joins TRBV29-1 and TRBJ1-3; D not resolved. Per germline, CDR1 SQVTM and CDR2 ANQGSEA. This CDR3 region has 17 residues.